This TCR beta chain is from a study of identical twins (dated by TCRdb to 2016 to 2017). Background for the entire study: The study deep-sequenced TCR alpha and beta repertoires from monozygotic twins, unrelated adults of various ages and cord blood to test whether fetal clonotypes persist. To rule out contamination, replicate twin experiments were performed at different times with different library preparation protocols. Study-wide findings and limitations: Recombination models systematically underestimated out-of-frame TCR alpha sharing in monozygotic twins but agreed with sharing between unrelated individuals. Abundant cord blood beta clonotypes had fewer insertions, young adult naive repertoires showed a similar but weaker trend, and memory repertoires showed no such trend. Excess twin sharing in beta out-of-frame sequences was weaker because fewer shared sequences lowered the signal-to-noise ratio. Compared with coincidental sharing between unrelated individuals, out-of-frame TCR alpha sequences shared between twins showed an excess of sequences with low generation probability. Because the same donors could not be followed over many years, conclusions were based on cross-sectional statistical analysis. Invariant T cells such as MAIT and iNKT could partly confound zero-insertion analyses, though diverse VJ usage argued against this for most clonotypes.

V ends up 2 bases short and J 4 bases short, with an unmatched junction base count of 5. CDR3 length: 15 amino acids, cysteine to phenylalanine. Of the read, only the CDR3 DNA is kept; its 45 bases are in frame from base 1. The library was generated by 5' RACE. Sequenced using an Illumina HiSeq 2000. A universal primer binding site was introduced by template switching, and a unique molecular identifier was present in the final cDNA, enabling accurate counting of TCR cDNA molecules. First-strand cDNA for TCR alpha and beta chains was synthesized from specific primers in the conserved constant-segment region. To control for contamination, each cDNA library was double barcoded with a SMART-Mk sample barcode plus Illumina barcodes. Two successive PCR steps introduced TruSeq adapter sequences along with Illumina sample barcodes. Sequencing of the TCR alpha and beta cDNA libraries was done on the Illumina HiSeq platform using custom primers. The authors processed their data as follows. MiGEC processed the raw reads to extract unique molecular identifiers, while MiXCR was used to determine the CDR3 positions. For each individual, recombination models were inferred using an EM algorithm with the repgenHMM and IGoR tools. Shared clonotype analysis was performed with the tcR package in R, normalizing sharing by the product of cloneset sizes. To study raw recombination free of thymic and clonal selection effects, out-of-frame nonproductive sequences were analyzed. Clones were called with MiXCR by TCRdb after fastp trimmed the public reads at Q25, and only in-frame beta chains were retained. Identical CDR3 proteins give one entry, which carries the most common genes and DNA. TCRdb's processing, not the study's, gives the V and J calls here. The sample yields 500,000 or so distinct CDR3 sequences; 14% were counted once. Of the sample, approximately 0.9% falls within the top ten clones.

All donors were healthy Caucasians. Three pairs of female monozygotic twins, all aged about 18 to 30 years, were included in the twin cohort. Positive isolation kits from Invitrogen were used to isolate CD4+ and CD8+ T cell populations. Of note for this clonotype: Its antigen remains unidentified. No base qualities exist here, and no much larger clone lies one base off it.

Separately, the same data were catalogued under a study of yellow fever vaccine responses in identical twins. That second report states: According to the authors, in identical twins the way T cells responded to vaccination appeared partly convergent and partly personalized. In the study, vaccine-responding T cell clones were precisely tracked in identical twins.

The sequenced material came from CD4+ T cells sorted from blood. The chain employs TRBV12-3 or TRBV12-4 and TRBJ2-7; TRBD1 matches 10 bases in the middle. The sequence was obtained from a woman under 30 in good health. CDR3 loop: CASSLKGQGFYEQYF. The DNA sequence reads TGTGCCAGCAGTTTAAAGGGACAGGGGTTTTACGAGCAGTACTTC.